The 5 T cell receptor beta chains presented below share a single source sample, sequenced in a study of technical replicates of blood from several donors. Using immunoSEQ multiplex PCR, the repertoire was profiled, and TCRdb retains in-frame clones only, with some absent. The sample has approximately 70,000 clones; 80% to 95% are singletons. Sequences were obtained from T cells isolated from PBMCs. The receptors come from a human donor in good health.

This clone showed up just once. The genes are TRBV5-4 and TRBJ1-2; TRBD1 matches at 7 bases. The CDR3 totals 15 residues. Germline values: CDR1 SGHNT, CDR2 YYREEE (reference sequence). Trimming removed 0 bases from V and 8 bases from J; junction bases left unmatched: 10. The chain's CDR3 is CASSLGVERGQGYTF. DNA of the CDR3: TGTGCCAGCAGCTTGGGAGTCGAGAGGGGGCAGGGCTACACCTTC.

This chain uses TRBV18 with TRBJ1-5, with TRBD1 matching 8 bases. Germline V gene sequence: CDR1 KGHSH, CDR2 LQKENI. CDR3 size: 14 residues. V lost 5 bases and J lost 4; bases outside the gene matches: 4. The CDR3 DNA reads TGTGCCAGCTCATCAGACAGGGGAAATCAGCCCCAGCATTTT. Protein sequence: CASSSDRGNQPQHF.

The chain recombines TRBV28 with TRBJ2-7, with D possibly TRBD2 on 6 matching bases. Per germline, CDR1 MDHEN and CDR2 SYDVKM. The CDR3 consists of 12 residues. V was trimmed by 3 bases and J by 9 bases, leaving 12 bases between them. The CDR3 is CASSLDGRRQYF. CDR3 DNA sequence: TGTGCCAGCAGTTTGGACGGGAGACGGCAGTACTTC.

The chain carries TRBV13 and TRBJ2-1; weak D call: TRBD2 (5 bases). The CDR3 totals 13 residues. Germline CDR1 reads PRHDT; CDR2 reads FYEKMQ (reference sequence). The V end was cut by 4 bases, the J end by 5 bases, with 9 bases between. The CDR3 loop reads CASSWLGNNEQFF. CDR3 nucleotides: TGTGCCAGCAGCTGGCTCGGGAACAATGAGCAGTTCTTC.

CDR3 in DNA: TGTGCCAGCAGCATTCTAGCGGCAAGCTCCTACAATGAGCAGTTCTTC. It codes for CASSILAASSYNEQFF. The chain recombines TRBV6-4 with TRBJ2-1; 7 bases fit TRBD2. Germline CDR1 is MRHNA and CDR2 is SNTAGT. The CDR3 has 16 amino acids. The ends lost 6 bases at V and 0 bases at J; junction bases unmatched: 8.